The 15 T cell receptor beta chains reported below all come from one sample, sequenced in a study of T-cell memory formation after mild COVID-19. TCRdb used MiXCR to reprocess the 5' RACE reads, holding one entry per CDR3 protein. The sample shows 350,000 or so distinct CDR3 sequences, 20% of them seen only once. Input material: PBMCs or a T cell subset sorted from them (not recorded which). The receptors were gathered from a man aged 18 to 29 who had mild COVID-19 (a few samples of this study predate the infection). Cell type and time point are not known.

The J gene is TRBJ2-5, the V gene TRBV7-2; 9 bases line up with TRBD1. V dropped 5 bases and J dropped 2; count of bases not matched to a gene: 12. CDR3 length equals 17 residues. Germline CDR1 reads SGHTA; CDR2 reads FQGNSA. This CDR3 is CASSPWPYGTGQETQYF. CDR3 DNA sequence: TGTGCCAGCAGCCCCTGGCCATACGGGACAGGGCAAGAGACCCAGTACTTC.

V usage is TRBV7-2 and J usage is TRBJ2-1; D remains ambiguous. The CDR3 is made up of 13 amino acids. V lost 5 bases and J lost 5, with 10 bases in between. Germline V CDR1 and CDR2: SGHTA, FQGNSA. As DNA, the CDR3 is TGTGCCAGCAGCCGGCCCCCGGACAATGAGCAGTTCTTC. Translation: CASSRPPDNEQFF.

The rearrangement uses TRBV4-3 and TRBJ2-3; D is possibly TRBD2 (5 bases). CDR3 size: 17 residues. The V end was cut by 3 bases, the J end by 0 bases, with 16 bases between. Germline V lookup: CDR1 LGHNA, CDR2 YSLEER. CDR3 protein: CASSQMPQRTSTDTQYF. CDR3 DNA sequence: TGCGCCAGCAGCCAGATGCCCCAGCGGACCAGCACAGATACGCAGTATTTT.

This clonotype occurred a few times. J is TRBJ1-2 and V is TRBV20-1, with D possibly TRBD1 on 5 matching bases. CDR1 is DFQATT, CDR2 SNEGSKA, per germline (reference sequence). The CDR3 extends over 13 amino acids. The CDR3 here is CSHSRGGEYGYTF. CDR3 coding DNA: TGCAGCCACTCTAGGGGCGGAGAGTATGGCTACACCTTC.

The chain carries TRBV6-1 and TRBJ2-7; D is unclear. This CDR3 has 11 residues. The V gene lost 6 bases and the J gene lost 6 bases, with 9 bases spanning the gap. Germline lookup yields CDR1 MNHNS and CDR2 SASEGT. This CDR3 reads CASSPRTEQYV. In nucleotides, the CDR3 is TGTGCCAGCAGCCCTCGGACCGAGCAGTACGTC.

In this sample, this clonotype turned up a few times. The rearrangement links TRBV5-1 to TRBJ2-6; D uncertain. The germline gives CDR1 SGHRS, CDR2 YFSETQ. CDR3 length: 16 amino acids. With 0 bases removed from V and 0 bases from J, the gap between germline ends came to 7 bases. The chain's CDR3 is CASSLDGPSGANVLTF. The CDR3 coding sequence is TGCGCCAGCAGCTTGGATGGCCCCTCTGGGGCCAACGTCCTGACTTTC. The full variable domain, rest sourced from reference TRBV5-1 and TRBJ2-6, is KAGVTQTPRYLIKTRGQQVTLSCSPISGHRSVSWYQQTPGQGLQFLFEYFSETQRNKGNFPGRFSGRQFSNSRSEMNVSTLELGDSALYLCASSLDGPSGANVLTFGAGSRLTVL.

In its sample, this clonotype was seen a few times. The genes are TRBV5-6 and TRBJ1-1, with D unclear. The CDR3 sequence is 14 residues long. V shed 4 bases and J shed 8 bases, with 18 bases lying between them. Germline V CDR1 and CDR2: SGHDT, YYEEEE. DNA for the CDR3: TGTGCCAGCAGCCTATTTAGTCCAGCGGGGGAAGCTTTCTTT. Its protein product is CASSLFSPAGEAFF.

The DNA for the CDR3 is TGCGCCAGCAGCCACTATTTGGGTGGAGAGACCCAGTACTTC. It specifies CASSHYLGGETQYF. This chain joins TRBV4-3 and TRBJ2-5; D remains unclear. Germline values: CDR1 LGHNA, CDR2 YSLEER. The CDR3 loop spans 14 amino acids. V lost 3 bases, J lost 4 bases, and 12 bases lay in between.

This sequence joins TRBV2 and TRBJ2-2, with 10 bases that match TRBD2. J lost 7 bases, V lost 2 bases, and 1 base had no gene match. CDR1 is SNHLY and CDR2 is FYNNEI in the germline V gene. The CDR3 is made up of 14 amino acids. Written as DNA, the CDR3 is TGTGCCAGCAGTGAAAGACTAGCGGGCGGGGAGCTGTTTTTT. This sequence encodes CASSERLAGGELFF.

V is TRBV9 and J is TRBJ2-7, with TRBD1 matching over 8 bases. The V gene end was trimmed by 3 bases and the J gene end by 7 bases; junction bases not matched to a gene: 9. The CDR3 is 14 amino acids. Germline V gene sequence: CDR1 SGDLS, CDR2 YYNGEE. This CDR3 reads CASSAHGQGVEQYF. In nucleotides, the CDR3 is TGTGCCAGCAGCGCGCACGGACAGGGCGTTGAGCAGTACTTC. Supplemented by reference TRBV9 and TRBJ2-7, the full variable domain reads DSGVTQTPKHLITATGQRVTLRCSPRSGDLSVYWYQQSLDQGLQFLIQYYNGEERAKGNILERFSAQQFPDLHSELNLSSLELGDSALYFCASSAHGQGVEQYFGPGTRLTVT.

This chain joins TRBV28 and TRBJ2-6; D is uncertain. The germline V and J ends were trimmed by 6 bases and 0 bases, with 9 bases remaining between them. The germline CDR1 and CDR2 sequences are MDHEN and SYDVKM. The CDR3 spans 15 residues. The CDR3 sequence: CASSPWASGANVLTF. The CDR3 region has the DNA TGTGCCAGCAGCCCGTGGGCCTCTGGGGCCAACGTCCTGACTTTC.

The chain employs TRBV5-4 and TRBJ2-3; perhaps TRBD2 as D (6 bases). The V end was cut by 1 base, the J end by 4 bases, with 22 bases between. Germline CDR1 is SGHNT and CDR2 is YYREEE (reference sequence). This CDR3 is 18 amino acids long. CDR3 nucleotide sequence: TGTGCCAGCAGCTTGCAAGCGGGTAGGGGCATTATCGCAGATACGCAGTATTTT. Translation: CASSLQAGRGIIADTQYF.

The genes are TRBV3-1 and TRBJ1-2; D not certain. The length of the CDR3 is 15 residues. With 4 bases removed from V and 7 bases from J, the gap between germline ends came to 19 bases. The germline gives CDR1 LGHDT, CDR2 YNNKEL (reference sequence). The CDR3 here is CASSPLQAGLAGYTF. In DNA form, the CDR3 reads TGTGCCAGCAGCCCCTTGCAGGCCGGTCTCGCTGGCTACACCTTC.

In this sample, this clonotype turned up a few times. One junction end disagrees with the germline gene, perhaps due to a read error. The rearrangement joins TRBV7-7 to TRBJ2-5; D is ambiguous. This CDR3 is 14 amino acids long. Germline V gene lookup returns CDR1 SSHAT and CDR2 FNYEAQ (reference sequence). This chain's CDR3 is CASSPWAWVETQYF. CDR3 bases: TGTGCTAGCAGCCCATGGGCCTGGGTCGAGACCCAGTACTTC.

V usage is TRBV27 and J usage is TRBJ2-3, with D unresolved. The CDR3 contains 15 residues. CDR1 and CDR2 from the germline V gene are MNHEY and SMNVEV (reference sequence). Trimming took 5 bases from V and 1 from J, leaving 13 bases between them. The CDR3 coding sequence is TGTGCCAGCAGTACTGCTTCTTCAGGCACAGATACGCAGTATTTT. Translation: CASSTASSGTDTQYF.